This entry concerns a single TCR beta chain. The sample belongs to a study of blood T cell repertoires in COVID-19. Background on the study: There were acute and convalescent COVID-19 samples, and they came from the United States, Italy and Spain.

In the authors' workflow: Nucleated cell number was recorded as an estimate derived from reference gene primer amplification. Generated by immunoSEQ multiplex PCR, the TCRdb table keeps only in-frame clones and is missing some. For V, J and clone size, that table is used; D and trimming come from the DNA. The sample lists over 100,000 clones; around 89% were seen once. Trimming pared 4 bases from V and 3 bases from J, leaving 10 bases between. Germline CDR1 LNHNV, CDR2 YYDKDF (reference sequence). This CDR3 has 14 residues. Sequencing was carried out using peripheral blood. V and J are TRBV15 and TRBJ1-5, with D unresolved. The sequence derives from a human donor with acute or convalescent COVID-19. The donor label of this sample is uncertain. DNA for the CDR3: TGTGCCACCAGCAAAGACGGTTACAATCAGCCCCAGCATTTT. Its translation: CATSKDGYNQPQHF.